The 5 T cell receptor beta chains given below trace back to one sample, sequenced in a study of blood T cell repertoires in COVID-19. The assay was immunoSEQ multiplex PCR, and TCRdb's table has in-frame clones only and misses some. The sample records about 240,000 clones, about four fifths being singletons. Material: PBMCs or T cells enriched from blood (not recorded which). These receptors all come from a woman aged 40 to 55 who had been exposed to COVID-19.

V usage is TRBV5-1 and J usage is TRBJ1-1; no clear D gene. Trimming took 4 bases from V and 0 from J, leaving 13 bases between them. The germline V gene has CDR1 SGHRS and CDR2 YFSETQ. The CDR3 runs 15 residues. Here the CDR3 reads CASSPGPTLNTEAFF. The CDR3 DNA reads as TGCGCCAGCAGCCCTGGGCCTACCTTGAACACTGAAGCTTTCTTT.

The V call is TRBV18, the J call TRBJ2-1, with TRBD2 matching over 11 bases. Germline CDR1 reads KGHSH; CDR2 reads LQKENI. The length of the CDR3 is 16 residues. With 3 bases clipped from V and 7 bases from J, the junction kept 8 bases outside the gene matches. The CDR3 sequence is CASSPTSGGYWNEQFF. Here the CDR3 DNA reads TGTGCCAGCTCACCTACTAGCGGGGGCTACTGGAATGAGCAGTTCTTC.

The chain has TRBV21-1 and TRBJ1-1; TRBD1, the table's D call, was not compared with the DNA. TRBV21-1 is deemed a pseudogene. The CDR3 spans 14 residues. Written as DNA, the CDR3 is TGTGCCAGCAGCCGGGACACACTTAACACTGAAGCTTTCTTT. As protein: CASSRDTLNTEAFF.

The chain combines TRBV19 with TRBJ2-2; 13 bases fit TRBD2. The germline gives CDR1 LNHDA, CDR2 SQIVND (reference sequence). The ends lost 5 bases at V and 6 bases at J; junction bases unmatched: 6. The CDR3 length is 16 residues. The CDR3 here is CASSSGLAGLSGELFF. DNA of the CDR3: TGTGCCAGTAGTTCGGGACTAGCGGGGCTCTCCGGGGAGCTGTTTTTT. Variable domain in full (rest from reference TRBV19 and TRBJ2-2): DGGITQSPKYLFRKEGQNVTLSCEQNLNHDAMYWYRQDPGQGLRLIYYSQIVNDFQKGDIAEGYSVSREKKESFPLTVTSAQKNPTAFYLCASSSGLAGLSGELFFGEGSRLTVL.

The chain employs TRBV5-4 and TRBJ1-4, with a tentative D call TRBD1 (6 bases). In germline, CDR1 is SGHNT, CDR2 YYREEE (reference sequence). The CDR3 runs to 15 residues. V lost 4 bases, J lost 0 bases, and 10 bases lay in between. The CDR3 is CASSAGQSTNEKLFF. The CDR3 nucleotides read TGTGCCAGCAGCGCCGGACAGTCAACTAATGAAAAACTGTTTTTT.